One and the same sample provided the 2 T cell receptor beta chains below, sequenced in a study of Ad26.COV2.S vaccination and SARS-CoV-2 variants. Using immunoSEQ multiplex PCR, the repertoire was profiled, and TCRdb retains in-frame clones only, with some absent. The sample lists about 350,000 clones, about 91% occurring once. The sample consisted of peripheral blood, taken after recovery from COVID-19. Source of these receptors: a human donor who had recovered from COVID-19.

The V call is TRBV5-8, the J call TRBJ1-1, with a weak D call TRBD1 (5 bases). The CDR3 totals 14 residues. Trimming left V 7 bases short and J 6 bases short, with 19 bases between. Per the germline V gene, CDR1 is SGHTS and CDR2 is YDEGEE. The CDR3 region is CASRRQLRGAEAFF. CDR3 in DNA: TGTGCCAGCCGCAGACAGCTCCGGGGGGCTGAAGCTTTCTTT. The variable domain in full, completed from reference TRBV5-8 and TRBJ1-1, reads EAGVTQSPTHLIKTRGQQATLRCSPISGHTSVYWYQQALGLGLQFLLWYDEGEERNRGNFPPRFSGRQFPNYSSELNVNALELEDSALYLCASRRQLRGAEAFFGQGTRLTVV.

The V and J genes are TRBV19 and TRBJ1-2; tentative D call: TRBD1 (5 bases). Trimming cost V 10 bases and J 8 bases, with 17 bases left between them. The CDR3 spans 12 residues. Germline assignment: CDR1 LNHDA and CDR2 SQIVND (reference sequence). The CDR3 region has the DNA TGTGCCACCTCGTGGGGTGGGGGAGGCTACACCTTC. Its translation: CATSWGGGGYTF.